Shown below are 8 T cell receptor beta chains from a single sample sequenced in a study of cytomegalovirus exposure and HLA in healthy donors. Primers included in the PCR were 60 Vbeta and 13 Jbeta primers. Assay: immunoSEQ multiplex PCR; the TCRdb copy retains only in-frame clones and omits some. The sample lists under 200,000 clones; approximately 80% were seen once. Sequenced sample: PBMCs. Every receptor here comes from a woman between 40 and 50 years old in good health and CMV-seropositive.

The rearrangement joins TRBV7-2 to TRBJ2-7, with 8 bases matching TRBD1. Germline CDR1 is SGHTA and CDR2 is FQGNSA. V trimming: 1 base; J trimming: 1 base; junction bases outside the gene matches: 3. CDR3 length: 15 amino acids. The CDR3 protein is CASSLDGTGSYEQYF. CDR3 nucleotide sequence: TGTGCCAGCAGCTTAGACGGGACAGGATCCTACGAGCAGTACTTC.

The chain is built from TRBV11-3 and TRBJ2-7; 11 bases fit TRBD1. V lost 5 bases, J lost 2 bases, and 5 bases stayed unmatched. This CDR3 region has 15 residues. Germline-derived CDR1 and CDR2 are SGHNT and YENEEA. The CDR3 region has the DNA TGTGCCAGCAGCCAGGACAGGGGGCCCACCTACGAGCAGTACTTC. Protein: CASSQDRGPTYEQYF.

The chain links TRBV19 to TRBJ2-2, with TRBD2 matching 7 bases. V lost 5 bases to trimming and J lost 7 bases; unmatched junction nucleotides: 4. The CDR3 is 13 amino acids. The germline V gene has CDR1 LNHDA and CDR2 SQIVND (reference sequence). The CDR3 region has the DNA TGTGCCAGTAGTGGACTAGTAGTCGGGGAGCTGTTTTTT. Amino acids: CASSGLVVGELFF.

CDR3 nucleotides: TGTGCCAGCTCAGTCGACAGACAACTCATGAACACTGAAGCTTTCTTT. The encoded protein is CASSVDRQLMNTEAFF. The V gene is TRBV18, the J gene TRBJ1-1; maybe TRBD1 (5 bases). CDR3 length: 16 residues. Germline CDR1 KGHSH, CDR2 LQKENI. The V end lost 5 bases, the J end lost 0 bases, and 16 bases lay between the germline ends.

This clone was recorded a few times. Other nucleotide sequences from this sample produce the same CDR3. The chain couples TRBV18 to TRBJ2-3, with 9 bases lining up with TRBD1. Trimming removed 3 bases from V and 3 bases from J; junction bases left unmatched: 4. This CDR3 is built from 15 residues. The germline CDR1 and CDR2 sequences are KGHSH and LQKENI. CDR3 coding DNA: TGTGCCAGCTCACCGGGACAGGGTACGACAGATACGCAGTATTTT. Translation gives CASSPGQGTTDTQYF.

J is TRBJ2-7 and V is TRBV27; D perhaps matches TRBD1 (6 bases). V dropped 8 bases and J dropped 2 bases, with 13 bases sitting between them. In germline, CDR1 is MNHEY, CDR2 SMNVEV (reference sequence). The CDR3 spans 13 residues. CDR3 sequence: CASGRRGPYEQYF. The CDR3 nucleotides read TGTGCCAGCGGACGCAGGGGTCCCTACGAGCAGTACTTC.

The chain carries TRBV7-2 and TRBJ2-7; 11 positions agree with TRBD2. The ends lost 4 bases at V and 0 bases at J; junction bases unmatched: 5. This CDR3 has 16 amino acids. Germline V gene lookup returns CDR1 SGHTA and CDR2 FQGNSA. The CDR3 here is CASSSTSGGSSYEQYF. The CDR3 DNA reads TGTGCCAGCAGCTCAACTAGCGGGGGAAGCTCCTACGAGCAGTACTTC.

The V call is TRBV18, the J call TRBJ2-1, with 7 bases fitting TRBD2. The V segment lost 6 bases and the J segment 2 bases; nucleotides outside the gene matches: 4. The germline V gene has CDR1 KGHSH and CDR2 LQKENI. CDR3 size: 14 residues. DNA of the CDR3: TGTGCCAGCTCCCGAGCGGGGCCCTACAATGAGCAGTTCTTC. It specifies CASSRAGPYNEQFF.